Listed here are 11 T cell receptor beta chains from one sample, sequenced in a study of T cells in Graves' hyperthyroidism and ophthalmopathy. Authors of the study amplified TCR beta CDR3 regions from RNA transcripts. Initially, a first-round RT-PCR of the TCR CDR3 employed the HTBI primer set. TCRdb reprocessed the multiplex PCR reads with MiXCR, giving one entry per CDR3 protein. The data contain hundreds of thousands of distinct CDR3 sequences, under 60% of them seen just once; the ten biggest clones take up 8.2%. What was sequenced was peripheral blood or thyroid tissue (not recorded which). These receptors were taken from a woman between 18 and 29 years old with Graves' hyperthyroidism.

This clonotype was seen ten or more times. The chain employs TRBV29-1 and TRBJ2-5; D perhaps matches TRBD2 (7 bases). Trimming took 4 bases from V and 4 from J, leaving 13 bases between them. CDR3 length equals 13 residues. The V gene's germline CDR1 is SQVTM and CDR2 ANQGSEA. CDR3 residues: CSVVMGGRETQYF. In nucleotides, the CDR3 is TGCAGCGTTGTTATGGGGGGGCGAGAGACCCAGTACTTC.

V gene TRBV7-9 combines with J gene TRBJ1-1; 7 positions agree with TRBD1. V shed 5 bases, J shed 7 bases, and the junction held 13 bases outside the gene matches. CDR3 length: 15 amino acids. Germline-derived CDR1 and CDR2 are SEHNR and FQNEAQ (reference sequence). CDR3 sequence (DNA): TGTGCCAGCAGCCCAACAACAGGGGCCTCGGGTGAAGCTTTCTTT. Its translation is CASSPTTGASGEAFF.

The chain has TRBV11-2 and TRBJ1-1; D perhaps matches TRBD1 (6 bases). Trimming stripped 3 bases from V and 5 bases from J, with 13 bases between. The CDR3 has 14 amino acids. CDR1 SGHAT and CDR2 FQNNGV come from the germline V gene. The CDR3 loop reads CASSLEGGPTEAFF. CDR3 in DNA: TGTGCCAGCAGCTTGGAGGGGGGCCCAACTGAAGCTTTCTTT.

The V gene is TRBV7-3, the J gene TRBJ1-1; D not certain. The V gene lost 5 bases and the J gene lost 3 bases, with 13 bases spanning the gap. Germline CDR1 and CDR2: SGHTA and FQGTGA. This CDR3 region has 14 residues. The CDR3 nucleotides are TGTGCCAGCAGCCGTCCCGGTGGGGACACTGAAGCTTTCTTT. Translation: CASSRPGGDTEAFF.

This clonotype has at least ten counts. This chain connects TRBV7-9 to TRBJ1-4; D gene ambiguous. CDR1 is SEHNR and CDR2 is FQNEAQ in the germline V gene (reference sequence). The V gene lost 3 bases and the J gene lost 4 bases, with 12 bases spanning the gap. The CDR3 contains 15 residues. In nucleotides, the CDR3 is TGTGCCAGCAGCTTCGCAGCACACGATAATGAAAAACTGTTTTTT. This sequence encodes CASSFAAHDNEKLFF.

In this sample, this clonotype turned up a few times. The V and J genes are TRBV2 and TRBJ1-1, with 7 positions matching TRBD1. The CDR3 has 12 residues. The germline gives CDR1 SNHLY, CDR2 FYNNEI. V shed 11 bases, J shed 8 bases, and the junction held 11 bases outside the gene matches. CDR3 loop: CAPIQGVKEAFF. The CDR3 DNA sequence: TGTGCCCCCATTCAGGGGGTAAAAGAAGCTTTCTTT.

This clonotype was detected a few times. The genes are TRBV7-9 and TRBJ1-1, with D perhaps matching TRBD1 (5 bases). This CDR3 is 14 amino acids long. V shed 4 bases and J shed 1 base, with 10 bases lying between them. The V gene's germline CDR1 is SEHNR and CDR2 FQNEAQ (reference sequence). The CDR3 DNA reads TGTGCCAGCAGCTGGTCCCAGGGGAACACTGAAGCTTTCTTT. Its protein product is CASSWSQGNTEAFF. Drawing the rest from reference TRBV7-9 and TRBJ1-1, the complete variable domain is DTGVSQNPRHKITKRGQNVTFRCDPISEHNRLYWYRQTLGQGPEFLTYFQNEAQLEKSRLLSDRFSAERPKGSFSTLEIQRTEQGDSAMYLCASSWSQGNTEAFFGQGTRLTVV.

This clonotype appeared many times. The chain carries TRBV24-1 and TRBJ2-5; TRBD2 might be the D (6 bases). Per the germline V gene, CDR1 is KGHDR and CDR2 is SFDVKD. Deletions cut 5 bases from V and 5 bases from J, with 11 bases between. This CDR3 is built from 13 residues. CDR3 DNA: TGTGCCACCAGTGTGGGGGGTACGGAGACCCAGTACTTC. Protein sequence: CATSVGGTETQYF.

Concerning this clonotype itself: One end of the junction is discordant with germline, which a read error may explain. The chain joins TRBV7-9 to TRBJ2-5; possibly TRBD1 for D (6 bases). Looked up from germline, CDR1 is SEHNR and CDR2 is FQNEAQ (reference sequence). The CDR3 has 14 residues. This CDR3 is CAGSNDRIRETQYF. The DNA of the CDR3 is TGTGCCGGCAGCAACGACAGGATTCGGGAGACCCAGTACTTC. The variable domain in full, with the rest retrieved from reference TRBV7-9 and TRBJ2-5, is DTGVSQNPRHKITKRGQNVTFRCDPISEHNRLYWYRQTLGQGPEFLTYFQNEAQLEKSRLLSDRFSAERPKGSFSTLEIQRTEQGDSAMYLCAGSNDRIRETQYFGPGTRLLVL.

Many counts were recorded for this clonotype. The rearrangement uses TRBV9 and TRBJ1-2, with no clear D. V was pared by 4 bases and J by 0 bases, with 13 bases between. The CDR3 contains 15 residues. The germline CDR1 and CDR2 sequences are SGDLS and YYNGEE. CDR3 residues: CASSPWAATNYGYTF. DNA of the CDR3: TGTGCCAGCAGCCCGTGGGCGGCCACTAACTATGGCTACACCTTC. Looking up the rest from reference TRBV9 and TRBJ1-2 gives the full variable domain: DSGVTQTPKHLITATGQRVTLRCSPRSGDLSVYWYQQSLDQGLQFLIQYYNGEERAKGNILERFSAQQFPDLHSELNLSSLELGDSALYFCASSPWAATNYGYTFGSGTRLTVV.

The chain has TRBV25-1 and TRBJ1-1; 10 positions match TRBD1. The germline gives CDR1 MGHDK, CDR2 SYGVNS. The J segment lost 3 bases and the V segment lost 8 bases, leaving 6 bases of the junction unmatched. The CDR3 spans 14 residues. CDR3 sequence: CASSRDRGYTEAFF. The CDR3 DNA sequence: TGTGCCAGCTCACGGGACAGGGGTTACACTGAAGCTTTCTTT.